This T cell receptor (beta chain) was profiled in a study of T cell repertoires in cytomegalovirus infection. Study as a whole: Researchers turned to recently identified HLA-C-restricted CMV epitopes as well as well-studied HLA-B-restricted ones. Signatures in public TCR beta sequences pointed to both CMV infection and matching HLA type.

Study findings and constraints: Cumulative public TCR beta family frequency identified carriers of CMV plus the relevant HLA. HLA-C-restricted CMV clonotypes gave the most frequent clonotype in two of eight donors.

TCRdb processed the reads anew with MiXCR; each CDR3 protein has one entry. The sample carries 750,000 to 950,000 distinct CDR3 sequences, roughly 28% recorded once. This clonotype was seen a handful of times. Its antigen is as yet unknown. The sequence was collected from a human donor in good health (CMV status not recorded). Some clones in this sample may be carry-over from other donors' samples. The source was cultured CD8+ T cells from PBMCs, collected from culture after CMV antigen stimulation.

CDR3: CASSLRGFDEQFF. CDR3 DNA: TGTGCCAGCAGCTTGAGGGGGTTCGATGAGCAGTTCTTC. The chain is built from TRBV5-5 and TRBJ2-1; D perhaps matches TRBD1 (6 bases). CDR3 length: 13 amino acids. Germline V gene sequence: CDR1 SGHKS, CDR2 YYEKEE (reference sequence). V gave up 1 base and J gave up 8 bases, with 10 bases separating them.